These 11 T cell receptor beta chains were all obtained from the same sample, sequenced in a study of breast tumors, draining lymph nodes, adjacent tissues. MiXCR, applied by TCRdb to the multiplex PCR reads, yields one record per CDR3 protein. Here the sample spans some 130,000 distinct CDR3 sequences, around 20% being singletons. Breast cancer patients provided tissue from their axillary draining lymph nodes. The material sequenced was axillary lymph node tissue. Receptor source: a female donor with breast cancer. Some clones in this sample may be carry-over from other donors' samples.

The chain combines TRBV19 with TRBJ2-3; D unresolved. Germline V lookup: CDR1 LNHDA, CDR2 SQIVND (reference sequence). V was pared by 6 bases and J by 1 base, with 11 bases between. The CDR3 spans 14 residues. This chain's CDR3 is CASSPPTGTDTQYF. The CDR3 DNA follows: TGTGCCAGTAGCCCCCCTACTGGCACAGATACGCAGTATTTT.

This clonotype has ten or more counts. This chain links TRBV20-1 with TRBJ2-5; D ambiguous. Trimming cost V 5 bases and J 2 bases, with 12 bases left between them. This CDR3 region has 13 residues. CDR1 DFQATT and CDR2 SNEGSKA come from the germline V gene (reference sequence). CDR3 sequence (DNA): TGCAGTGCTGAGCTAGTTTTTCAAGAGACCCAGTACTTC. Translating gives CSAELVFQETQYF.

This clonotype was counted ten times or more. The chain employs TRBV20-1 and TRBJ2-1; D remains unclear. Germline V CDR1 and CDR2: DFQATT, SNEGSKA (reference sequence). The V end lost 6 bases, the J end lost 2 bases, and 20 bases lay between the germline ends. The CDR3 runs 16 residues. CDR3 residues: CSAKSRVDLTYNEQFF. For the CDR3, the DNA is TGCAGTGCAAAGAGTAGGGTGGACCTCACCTACAATGAGCAGTTCTTC.

Notes on this clonotype: A much larger clone lies one base from this, so it may be a read error. This chain joins TRBV6-6 and TRBJ2-2; D possibly corresponds to TRBD2 (5 bases). The germline V gene has CDR1 MNHNY and CDR2 SVGAGI (reference sequence). The CDR3 runs 15 residues. The CDR3 DNA follows: TGTGCCAGCAGTTACGGAATGCCGAACACCGGGGAGCTGCTTTTT. Amino acids: CASSYGMPNTGELLF.

A remark on this clonotype: A read error is possible here, since a much larger clone lies one base away. V gene TRBV6-5 combines with J gene TRBJ1-3; 7 positions agree with TRBD1. Germline V gene data show CDR1 as MNHEY and CDR2 as SVGAGI. The CDR3 length is 16 residues. CDR3 bases: TGTGCCAGCAGTTCCCCCCCAGGGGGATCTGGAAACACCATGTATTTT. Translated, it gives CASSSPPGGSGNTMYF.

This clonotype was detected many times. The V gene is TRBV2, the J gene TRBJ2-7; 8 nucleotides agree with TRBD2. With V trimmed by 6 bases and J by 3 bases, 7 bases remained unmatched. CDR1 and CDR2 from the germline V gene are SNHLY and FYNNEI. This CDR3 contains 14 residues. The chain's CDR3 is CASRRSGSGYEQYF. The DNA of the CDR3 is TGTGCCAGCAGGAGAAGCGGGAGTGGCTACGAGCAGTACTTC. The full variable domain, completed using reference TRBV2 and TRBJ2-7, is EPEVTQTPSHQVTQMGQEVILRCVPISNHLYFYWYRQILGQKVEFLVSFYNNEISEKSEIFDDQFSVERPDGSNFTLKIRSTKLEDSAMYFCASRRSGSGYEQYFGPGTRLTVT.

This clonotype occurred many times. The chain joins TRBV30 to TRBJ1-2, with 9 bases that match TRBD1. Germline assignment: CDR1 GTSNPN and CDR2 SVGIG (reference sequence). V shed 2 bases and J 8 bases; nucleotides not matched to a gene: 9. The CDR3 loop spans 14 amino acids. The DNA for the CDR3 is TGTGCCTGGAGTCCCGCTGGGACAGGGAGAGGCTACACCTTC. As protein: CAWSPAGTGRGYTF.

This clonotype occurred many times. The V call is TRBV6-1, the J call TRBJ1-5; D remains ambiguous. The CDR3 spans 15 residues. With 5 bases removed from V and 0 bases from J, the gap between germline ends came to 11 bases. Germline CDR1 is MNHNS and CDR2 is SASEGT. In DNA, the CDR3 is TGTGCCAGCAGTCTTACCGGGTATAGCAATCAGCCCCAGCATTTT. Its protein product is CASSLTGYSNQPQHF.

This clonotype has ten or more counts. The J gene is TRBJ2-1, the V gene TRBV29-1; 7 bases fit TRBD2. The J segment lost 7 bases and the V segment lost 7 bases, leaving 1 base of the junction unmatched. CDR1 is SQVTM and CDR2 is ANQGSEA in the germline V gene. The CDR3 is 10 residues long. Here the CDR3 reads CSAGGNEQFF. As DNA, the CDR3 is TGCAGCGCCGGGGGGAATGAGCAGTTCTTC.

This clonotype was found many times. The V and J genes are TRBV7-9 and TRBJ1-3; D gene unclear. Germline loops: CDR1 SEHNR, CDR2 FQNEAQ (reference sequence). Trimming stripped 1 base from V and 0 bases from J, with 7 bases between. The CDR3 consists of 15 residues. The CDR3 reads CASSLVGSSGNTIYF. CDR3 bases: TGTGCCAGCAGCTTAGTTGGCAGCTCTGGAAACACCATATATTTT.

This clonotype was seen many times. The CDR3: CASSPPSRGQETQYF. DNA of the CDR3: TGTGCCAGCAGCCCGCCCTCGAGGGGCCAAGAGACCCAGTACTTC. This chain uses TRBV3-1 with TRBJ2-5; D might be TRBD1 or TRBD2, each matching 5 bases. This CDR3 has 15 residues. Trimming cost V 4 bases and J 1 base, with 13 bases left between them. From germline, CDR1 is LGHDT and CDR2 YNNKEL (reference sequence).